This T cell receptor (beta chain) was recorded in a study of radiation and T cells in renal cell carcinoma. The time point is: baseline pretreatment blood. The treatment is: 15 Gy SBRT to primary tumor, nephrectomy 4 weeks later. Blood was sampled at baseline, 2 weeks and 4 weeks after SBRT. This renal cell carcinoma was of the clear cell type. Libraries were prepared by immunoSEQ multiplex PCR; TCRdb keeps only in-frame clonotypes and omits some of them. The sample has more than 95,000 clones, roughly 80% seen once. V lost 6 bases to trimming and J lost 5 bases, with 15 bases between them. The germline V gene encodes CDR1 SGHRS and CDR2 YFSETQ. This CDR3 has 14 residues. The study, taken as a whole, reports: Without pretreatment biopsies, baseline tumor clonotype presence was undetermined.

Details on this clone: Its antigen remains unidentified.

Specimen: blood, collected from a patient whose treatment included radiotherapy and nephrectomy. The receptor comes from a woman in her sixties with renal cell carcinoma. The rearrangement links TRBV5-1 to TRBJ2-1, with D uncertain. Here the CDR3 reads CASNGVMGHNEQFF. CDR3 sequence (DNA): TGCGCCAGCAACGGAGTGATGGGCCACAATGAGCAGTTCTTC. The whole variable domain, remainder taken from reference TRBV5-1 and TRBJ2-1, is KAGVTQTPRYLIKTRGQQVTLSCSPISGHRSVSWYQQTPGQGLQFLFEYFSETQRNKGNFPGRFSGRQFSNSRSEMNVSTLELGDSALYLCASNGVMGHNEQFFGPGTRLTVL.